This T cell receptor (beta chain) is drawn from a study of vaccination effects on CD4 cells after COVID-19. Note on this clone: What it binds is not known.

Clones were read by immunoSEQ multiplex PCR, and TCRdb kept only the in-frame ones, dropping some. The sample includes roughly 41,000 clones, around three quarters of them seen just once. V lost 5 bases and J 4 bases, leaving 8 bases between the germline ends. CDR3 length: 12 residues. Looked up from germline, CDR1 is WSHSY and CDR2 is SAAADI. ViraFEST expansion of antigen-specific CD4+ T cells with viral peptide pools preceded sequencing. It was after approximately 11 days of culture that CD4+ T cells were isolated. Two-dose BNT162b2 or mRNA-1273 vaccination was given to participants. The sequenced sample was CD4+ T cells from PBMCs cultured with HCoV-OC43 spike peptides, obtained after COVID-19 vaccination. The subset was: HCoV-OC43 spike overlapping peptide pool stimulation. This TCR came from a human donor who received a COVID-19 vaccine. The genes are TRBV10-2 and TRBJ1-2; D perhaps matches TRBD1 (6 bases). The CDR3 loop reads CASSLDSYGYTF. In DNA form, the CDR3 reads TGCGCCAGCAGTCTGGACAGCTATGGCTACACCTTC.